This T cell receptor beta chain is from a study of cytomegalovirus exposure and HLA in healthy donors. Study outcomes and limitations: A later analysis associated some 18,000 TCR beta sequences with HLA alleles at a 0.05 false discovery rate. Differences between HLA loci emerged in a later analysis of TCR association rates, with DRB1 most and HLA-C fewest. One later analysis reportedly identified an Asian-associated ancestry cluster that showed fewer N-insertions than the approximately 700-donor mean.

The PCR contained 60 Vbeta and 13 Jbeta primers. TCRdb's table, derived via immunoSEQ multiplex PCR, lists solely in-frame clones and lacks some. Among roughly 73,000 clones listed, roughly 83% were seen once. Details on this clone: Its antigen remains unknown.

Germline CDR1 is MDHEN and CDR2 is SYDVKM. The CDR3 sequence is 16 residues long. The trim removed 3 bases at V and 1 base at J, leaving 6 bases unmatched. The specimen was PBMCs. This clonotype originated in a woman aged 45-65 years in good health and CMV-seronegative. J is TRBJ2-1 and V is TRBV28; 7 bases are shared with TRBD2. The CDR3 protein is CASSLGGYMSYNEQFF. DNA of the CDR3: TGTGCCAGCAGTTTGGGGGGGTATATGTCCTACAATGAGCAGTTCTTC. The variable domain in full, with the rest retrieved from reference TRBV28 and TRBJ2-1, is DVKVTQSSRYLVKRTGEKVFLECVQDMDHENMFWYRQDPGLGLRLIYFSYDVKMKEKGDIPEGYSVSREKKERFSLILESASTNQTSMYLCASSLGGYMSYNEQFFGPGTRLTVL.